The clone carrying this T cell receptor (beta chain) was seen a handful of times. Its antigen remains unknown. The sample originates from a study of spatial heterogeneity in lung cancer. J lost 5 bases, V lost 6 bases, and 6 bases had no gene match. The CDR3 extends over 14 amino acids. Points from the study as a whole: Resection blood, more than follow-up blood, showed ubiquitous expanded tumor TCRs.

Time point specified: sample taken at primary tumor resection. Whole RNA, isolated from tumor, nontumor lung or frozen PBMC, was sequenced without prior sorting. TCRdb reanalysed the 5' RACE reads using MiXCR and keeps one entry per CDR3 protein. The data hold about 38,000 distinct CDR3 sequences, with 7.5% observed a single time. This specimen was PBMCs, taken at surgery. The chain employs TRBV12-3 or TRBV12-4 and TRBJ1-5, with 8 bases matching TRBD1. The sequence was obtained from a male donor with early-stage non-small cell lung cancer. CDR3 DNA sequence: TGTGCCAGCAGCCCCGACAGGGGCGATCAGCCCCAGCATTTT. Its translation is CASSPDRGDQPQHF.